These 28 T cell receptor beta chains originate from one sample sequenced in a study of T-cell reconstitution after alpha-beta-depleted transplantation in children. Preparation of the TCRbeta library involved a method that used unique molecular identifiers. TCRdb processed the PCR reads anew with MiXCR; each CDR3 protein has one entry. The table has hundreds of thousands of distinct CDR3 sequences, over 10% seen once. The specimen was PBMCs, collected before TCRalphabeta/CD19-depleted stem cell transplant. These receptors originate from a girl aged 2-10 years with congenital amegakaryocytic thrombocytopenia, due to receive a stem cell transplant.

This clonotype was observed at least ten times. The CDR3 loop reads CASSLTGFRNQPQHF. CDR3 in DNA: TGCGCCAGCAGCTTGACGGGATTTCGCAATCAGCCCCAGCATTTT. The J gene is TRBJ1-5, the V gene TRBV5-1; D gene uncertain. Trimming left V 1 base short and J 2 bases short, with 10 bases between. Germline V gene lookup returns CDR1 SGHRS and CDR2 YFSETQ. This CDR3 is built from 15 residues.

The V call is TRBV10-3, the J call TRBJ2-3; D gene unclear. Trimming shortened V by 3 bases and J by 4 bases, and 11 bases separated the two germline ends. The CDR3 totals 14 residues. Germline V CDR1 and CDR2: ENHRY, SYGVKD. CDR3 loop: CAISDRPGSDTQYF. The CDR3 DNA reads as TGTGCCATCAGTGACCGGCCCGGGTCAGATACGCAGTATTTT.

CDR3 loop: CSARHGGVGYEQYF. The CDR3 nucleotides read TGCAGTGCTAGACACGGGGGAGTCGGCTACGAGCAGTACTTC. This rearrangement joins TRBV20-1 to TRBJ2-7, with a weak D call TRBD2 (6 bases). V lost 2 bases to trimming and J lost 3 bases, with 14 bases between them. The CDR3 extends over 14 amino acids. Germline assignment: CDR1 DFQATT and CDR2 SNEGSKA (reference sequence).

For the CDR3, the DNA is TGCAGTGCTAGAGATGGTGGGAGGGGTACACACAATGAGCAGTTCTTC. This gives the protein CSARDGGRGTHNEQFF. V gene TRBV20-1 combines with J gene TRBJ2-1; 7 bases line up with TRBD2. With 0 bases clipped from V and 5 bases from J, the junction kept 10 bases outside the gene matches. Germline V gene sequence: CDR1 DFQATT, CDR2 SNEGSKA (reference sequence). The CDR3 loop spans 16 amino acids.

This clonotype was seen repeatedly, ten times or more. The rearrangement links TRBV20-1 to TRBJ2-7; possibly TRBD1 or TRBD2 for D (5 bases each). In germline, CDR1 is DFQATT, CDR2 SNEGSKA (reference sequence). The CDR3 length is 13 residues. The V gene lost 6 bases and the J gene lost 6 bases, with 18 bases spanning the gap. CDR3 coding DNA: TGCAGTGCCAGCACCGGGACCTTACCCGAGCAGTACTTC. Translated, it gives CSASTGTLPEQYF.

With respect to this clonotype: One base away lies a much larger clone, so this may be a sequencing read error. The V gene is TRBV29-1, the J gene TRBJ2-2; no definite D call. V dropped 2 bases and J dropped 8 bases, with 3 bases sitting between them. The V gene's germline CDR1 is SQVTM and CDR2 ANQGSEA. The CDR3 loop spans 10 amino acids. This CDR3 is CSVETGELFF. Here the CDR3 DNA reads TGCAGCGTTGAAACAGGGGAGCTGTTTTTT.

This clonotype was observed at least ten times. The chain uses TRBV20-1 and TRBJ2-1, with D maybe TRBD2 (5 bases). The CDR3 contains 14 residues. V was trimmed by 0 bases and J by 4 bases, leaving 10 bases between them. Per the germline V gene, CDR1 is DFQATT and CDR2 is SNEGSKA (reference sequence). The DNA for the CDR3 is TGCAGTGCTAGAGAACGGAGGAAGTACAATGAGCAGTTCTTC. Translated: CSARERRKYNEQFF.

There are many counts of this clonotype. The chain recombines TRBV5-1 with TRBJ2-2; TRBD2 matches at 11 bases. The CDR3 sequence is 16 residues long. The V and J ends lost 3 bases and 4 bases, in that order; junction bases with no gene match: 5. Germline V gene sequence: CDR1 SGHRS, CDR2 YFSETQ. DNA for the CDR3: TGCGCCAGCAGCTACTCTAGCGGGAGGAGCACCGGGGAGCTGTTTTTT. This encodes CASSYSSGRSTGELFF.

CDR3 DNA sequence: TGTGCCAGCAGGATCAGCGGGAGGGCCCGAACCGGGGAGCTGTTTTTT. This codes for CASRISGRARTGELFF. The V and J genes are TRBV21-1 and TRBJ2-2; the D call in the table, TRBD2, was not verified against the DNA. TRBV21-1 is a pseudogene segment. This CDR3 region has 16 residues.

The table lists this clonotype with many counts. The chain recombines TRBV20-1 with TRBJ2-1; 7 bases are shared with TRBD2. Germline CDR1 DFQATT, CDR2 SNEGSKA (reference sequence). This CDR3 is 15 amino acids long. Losses at the gene ends were 4 bases for V and 3 bases for J; bases not matched to a gene: 9. This chain's CDR3 is CSAKSPLADYNEQFF. The DNA for the CDR3 is TGCAGTGCTAAGTCCCCCCTAGCGGACTACAATGAGCAGTTCTTC.

CDR3 DNA sequence: TGTGCCAGCAGTTTACTCCTGGGGGACGGGGAGCTGTTTTTT. Translated, it gives CASSLLLGDGELFF. The chain combines TRBV27 with TRBJ2-2, with D perhaps TRBD1 or TRBD2 (5 bases each). The germline V gene encodes CDR1 MNHEY and CDR2 SMNVEV (reference sequence). V lost 2 bases and J 7 bases, leaving 11 bases between the germline ends. The CDR3 contains 14 residues.

The V call is TRBV27, the J call TRBJ2-1; the D gene is possibly TRBD2 (5 bases). Germline V gene lookup returns CDR1 MNHEY and CDR2 SMNVEV (reference sequence). This CDR3 is 15 amino acids long. With 7 bases removed from V and 6 bases from J, the gap between germline ends came to 19 bases. CDR3 residues: CASTPNGVSLNEQFF. Written as DNA, the CDR3 is TGTGCCAGCACCCCCAACGGGGTTAGTCTCAATGAGCAGTTCTTC.

Many counts were recorded for this clonotype. This sequence joins TRBV29-1 and TRBJ2-3, with D possibly TRBD2 on 6 matching bases. Trimming took 7 bases from V and 8 from J, leaving 13 bases between them. This CDR3 has 11 amino acids. Germline V gene lookup returns CDR1 SQVTM and CDR2 ANQGSEA. CDR3: CSALAMGTQYF. In nucleotides, the CDR3 is TGCAGCGCTCTAGCGATGGGTACGCAGTATTTT.

V is TRBV10-3 and J is TRBJ2-1; D may be TRBD1 or TRBD2 (6 bases each). Trimming took 4 bases from V and 8 from J, leaving 18 bases between them. The V gene's germline CDR1 is ENHRY and CDR2 SYGVKD. The CDR3 has 15 amino acids. In DNA form, the CDR3 reads TGTGCCATCAGTGTAGAGGGACAATGGGGGGATGAGCAGTTCTTC. It codes for CAISVEGQWGDEQFF.

This clonotype was detected many times. This rearrangement joins TRBV20-1 to TRBJ2-3; a weak D match, TRBD2 (5 bases). Trimming took 3 bases from V and 2 from J, leaving 9 bases between them. Germline values: CDR1 DFQATT, CDR2 SNEGSKA (reference sequence). The CDR3 has 13 residues. The CDR3 region is CSASPDSTDTQYF. In nucleotides, the CDR3 is TGCAGTGCTAGTCCGGACTCCACAGATACGCAGTATTTT.

This clonotype was counted many times. The rearrangement links TRBV10-3 to TRBJ2-3; a weak D match, TRBD2 (5 bases). CDR3 length equals 14 residues. Germline V CDR1 and CDR2: ENHRY, SYGVKD. Trimming removed 2 bases at V and 6 bases at J, with 12 bases between. The CDR3 region is CAISEEGRADTQYF. CDR3 nucleotides: TGTGCCATCAGTGAGGAAGGGAGAGCGGATACGCAGTATTTT.

This clonotype was seen at least ten times. The V and J genes are TRBV5-1 and TRBJ2-3; D gene uncertain. Germline V lookup: CDR1 SGHRS, CDR2 YFSETQ. This CDR3 is 14 amino acids long. Deletions cut 3 bases from V and 2 bases from J, with 10 bases between. The CDR3 DNA reads as TGCGCCAGCAGCTATTTAGCAGACACAGATACGCAGTATTTT. This sequence encodes CASSYLADTDTQYF. Using reference TRBV5-1 and TRBJ2-3 for the parts outside the CDR3, the full variable domain is KAGVTQTPRYLIKTRGQQVTLSCSPISGHRSVSWYQQTPGQGLQFLFEYFSETQRNKGNFPGRFSGRQFSNSRSEMNVSTLELGDSALYLCASSYLADTDTQYFGPGTRLTVL.

The rearrangement joins TRBV4-1 to TRBJ2-7, with 9 bases that match TRBD1. Losses at the gene ends were 0 bases for V and 3 bases for J; bases not matched to a gene: 6. Germline V gene lookup returns CDR1 MGHRA and CDR2 YSYEKL. This CDR3 spans 16 amino acids. CDR3 protein: CASSQEPGQGVYEQYF. In DNA form, the CDR3 reads TGCGCCAGCAGCCAAGAACCGGGACAGGGAGTCTACGAGCAGTACTTC.

This clonotype has just a few counts. The rearrangement uses TRBV18 and TRBJ2-5; TRBD2 is a possible D gene (5 bases). Germline CDR1 and CDR2: KGHSH and LQKENI. Trimming cost V 3 bases and J 5 bases, with 13 bases left between them. This CDR3 contains 14 residues. This chain's CDR3 is CASSPSGMTETQYF. For the CDR3, the DNA is TGTGCCAGCTCACCTTCCGGGATGACGGAGACCCAGTACTTC.

The rearrangement joins TRBV29-1 to TRBJ2-3; no clear D. The V gene's germline CDR1 is SQVTM and CDR2 ANQGSEA. The CDR3 contains 14 residues. V shed 4 bases and J shed 2 bases, with 13 bases lying between them. The CDR3 region is CSVGLVADTDTQYF. CDR3 sequence (DNA): TGCAGCGTTGGTTTAGTCGCGGACACAGATACGCAGTATTTT.

In its sample, this clonotype was seen many times. This chain joins TRBV12-3 or TRBV12-4 and TRBJ2-3; 11 positions agree with TRBD2. V lost 3 bases to trimming and J lost 2 bases; unmatched junction nucleotides: 4. This CDR3 contains 16 residues. CDR3: CASSLLAGGFTDTQYF. The CDR3, as DNA: TGTGCCAGCAGTTTGCTAGCGGGAGGTTTCACAGATACGCAGTATTTT.

The V call is TRBV11-2, the J call TRBJ2-1, with 9 bases lining up with TRBD2. The CDR3 is 18 amino acids. Germline CDR1 SGHAT, CDR2 FQNNGV. J lost 1 base, V lost 10 bases, and 17 bases had no gene match. The CDR3 region is CATRPPIPREGSYNEQFF. In DNA, the CDR3 is TGTGCCACCAGACCCCCTATTCCGCGGGAGGGTTCCTACAATGAGCAGTTCTTC.

In its sample, this clonotype was seen a few times. Here the CDR3 DNA reads TGCGCCAGCAGCATCGACCGTGGATACTATGGCTACACCTTC. Translation: CASSIDRGYYGYTF. V is TRBV5-1 and J is TRBJ1-2, with unresolved D. Germline V gives CDR1 SGHRS, CDR2 YFSETQ. This CDR3 comprises 14 residues. V lost 4 bases and J lost 3, with 13 bases in between.

This clonotype was seen at least ten times. This sequence joins TRBV7-8 and TRBJ2-1, with 7 bases fitting TRBD1. Germline V gene data show CDR1 as SGHVS and CDR2 as FQNEAQ. The trim removed 5 bases at V and 0 bases at J, leaving 4 bases unmatched. There are 15 residues in the CDR3. The CDR3 DNA reads TGTGCCAGCAGCGGACAGGAAAGCTCCTACAATGAGCAGTTCTTC. Its translation: CASSGQESSYNEQFF.

The J gene is TRBJ2-1, the V gene TRBV15, with unresolved D. This CDR3 spans 13 amino acids. Germline lookup yields CDR1 LNHNV and CDR2 YYDKDF (reference sequence). Trimming took 4 bases from V and 9 from J, leaving 13 bases between them. The CDR3 reads CATSTNVFGEQFF. Here the CDR3 DNA reads TGTGCCACCAGCACTAATGTATTTGGTGAGCAGTTCTTC.

This clonotype occurred many times. V usage is TRBV11-2 and J usage is TRBJ2-7, with 8 bases lining up with TRBD2. After removal of 5 bases from V and 4 bases from J, the junction contained 10 bases not matched to a gene. The CDR3 covers 15 residues. The germline CDR1 and CDR2 sequences are SGHAT and FQNNGV. CDR3 loop: CASSPSRLARYEQYF. CDR3 DNA sequence: TGTGCCAGCAGCCCTTCCCGACTAGCGAGATACGAGCAGTACTTC.

This clonotype appeared a few times. V is TRBV7-9 and J is TRBJ2-3; no reliable D call. Trimming removed 1 base at V and 4 bases at J, with 6 bases between. CDR3 size: 13 residues. CDR1 is SEHNR, CDR2 FQNEAQ, per germline (reference sequence). In nucleotides, the CDR3 is TGTGCCAGCAGCTTAGGTTACGCAGATACGCAGTATTTT. This gives the protein CASSLGYADTQYF.

This clonotype has just a few counts. This rearrangement joins TRBV20-1 to TRBJ2-7; tentatively, D is TRBD2 (7 bases). V was trimmed by 0 bases and J by 0 bases, leaving 12 bases between them. The CDR3 has 15 amino acids. Germline assignment: CDR1 DFQATT and CDR2 SNEGSKA (reference sequence). CDR3 protein: CSARDSGGASYEQYF. For the CDR3, the DNA is TGCAGTGCTAGAGATTCGGGGGGCGCCTCCTACGAGCAGTACTTC.